This T cell receptor (beta chain) derives from a study of blood T cell repertoires in COVID-19. Generated by immunoSEQ multiplex PCR, the TCRdb table keeps only in-frame clones and is missing some. The sample contains more than 250,000 clones, 86% of which appear only once. The CDR3 runs to 15 residues. The V end lost 1 base, the J end lost 7 bases, and 17 bases lay between the germline ends. Germline CDR1 SGHTA, CDR2 FQGNSA. The chain employs TRBV7-2 and TRBJ2-7; weak D call: TRBD1 (5 bases). Specimen: peripheral blood. The source of this sequence is a man aged 18 to 30 with active or convalescent COVID-19. The CDR3 sequence: CASSLDWGSQWEQYF. The CDR3 nucleotides read TGTGCCAGCAGCTTAGACTGGGGCAGCCAGTGGGAGCAGTACTTC.